One sample yielded the 14 T cell receptor beta chains listed below, sequenced in a study of T cell repertoires in cytomegalovirus infection. These TCRs' antigens remain unknown. Using its own MiXCR run on the reads, TCRdb lists one record per CDR3 protein. The sample shows about 830,000 distinct CDR3 sequences, roughly 33% of them seen only once. The sample here was cultured CD8+ T cells from PBMCs, taken from culture after CMV antigen stimulation. The receptors here all came from a human donor in good health (CMV status not recorded). Some clones in this sample may be carry-over from other donors' samples.

This clonotype was observed a handful of times. V and J are TRBV6-5 and TRBJ1-2; tentative D call: TRBD1 (5 bases). Germline V lookup: CDR1 MNHEY, CDR2 SVGAGI. This CDR3 spans 17 amino acids. Trimming stripped 3 bases from V and 1 base from J, with 18 bases between. CDR3 in DNA: TGTGCCAGCAGTTATGAGAAAGGGGTTCTCCATAACTATGGCTACACCTTC. Translation gives CASSYEKGVLHNYGYTF.

The chain recombines TRBV6-1 with TRBJ2-5; D is possibly TRBD1 or TRBD2 (5 bases each). CDR3 size: 13 residues. The V end lost 5 bases, the J end lost 5 bases, and 12 bases lay between the germline ends. Germline V gives CDR1 MNHNS, CDR2 SASEGT. CDR3 DNA: TGTGCCAGCAGTCTGGGACCGGAGGAGACCCAGTACTTC. It translates to CASSLGPEETQYF.

This clonotype appeared a few times. The CDR3 region is CASNPLQGTHPKYEQYV. The CDR3 bases are TGCGCCAGCAACCCGTTACAGGGGACACACCCCAAATACGAGCAGTACGTC. The genes are TRBV4-3 and TRBJ2-7, with TRBD1 identical over 7 bases. The CDR3 spans 17 residues. Germline V CDR1 and CDR2: LGHNA, YSLEER. The trim removed 7 bases at V and 4 bases at J, leaving 19 bases unmatched.

The CDR3 DNA reads as TGTGCCAGCAGTTCTACCCCCCCCGGGACAGGGTTCTATGATAAGCAGTTCTTC. Amino acids: CASSSTPPGTGFYDKQFF. The rearrangement joins TRBV28 to TRBJ2-1, with 9 positions matching TRBD1. This CDR3 has 18 amino acids. V was clipped by 4 bases and J by 11 bases; unmatched bases: 21. Germline loops: CDR1 MDHEN, CDR2 SYDVKM.

This clonotype has a count of ten or more. The V call is TRBV7-6, the J call TRBJ2-1; D perhaps matches TRBD2 (5 bases). The CDR3 consists of 16 residues. CDR1 and CDR2 (germline): SGHVS, FNYEAQ. V gave up 4 bases and J gave up 2 bases, with 15 bases separating them. The CDR3 DNA sequence: TGTGCCAGCAGCTCAGGAGAGGGCCCCACCTACAATGAGCAGTTCTTC. Protein product: CASSSGEGPTYNEQFF. Looking up the rest from reference TRBV7-6 and TRBJ2-1 gives the full variable domain: GAGVSQSPRYKVTKRGQDVALRCDPISGHVSLYWYRQALGQGPEFLTYFNYEAQQDKSGLPNDRFSAERPEGSISTLTIQRTEQRDSAMYRCASSSGEGPTYNEQFFGPGTRLTVL.

The V gene is TRBV7-3, the J gene TRBJ2-1; 8 nucleotides match TRBD1. The CDR3 extends over 15 amino acids. Trimming at V came to 2 bases and at J to 8 bases, leaving 8 bases not matched to a gene. CDR1 and CDR2 (germline): SGHTA, FQGTGA. The CDR3 spells CASSLWGQALHEQFF. In nucleotides, the CDR3 is TGTGCCAGCAGCTTATGGGGACAGGCTCTCCATGAGCAGTTCTTC.

This rearrangement joins TRBV13 to TRBJ2-6; TRBD1 agrees at 8 bases. The V gene's germline CDR1 is PRHDT and CDR2 FYEKMQ (reference sequence). The ends lost 4 bases at V and 2 bases at J; junction bases unmatched: 4. The CDR3 contains 16 residues. CDR3 nucleotide sequence: TGTGCCAGCAGCTGGACAGGGAATCCTGGGGCCAACGTCCTGACTTTC. Its protein is CASSWTGNPGANVLTF.

Many counts were recorded for this clonotype. V is TRBV14 and J is TRBJ2-2, with TRBD2 as a possible D gene (6 bases). The germline V gene has CDR1 SGHDN and CDR2 FVKESK. CDR3 length: 14 amino acids. V shed 4 bases and J shed 6 bases, with 12 bases lying between them. The DNA for the CDR3 is TGTGCCAGCAGCCGGGTTAGCGGTGCCGGGGAGCTGTTTTTT. This sequence encodes CASSRVSGAGELFF. The variable domain in full, with the rest retrieved from reference TRBV14 and TRBJ2-2, is EAGVTQFPSHSVIEKGQTVTLRCDPISGHDNLYWYRRVMGKEIKFLLHFVKESKQDESGMPNNRFLAERTGGTYSTLKVQPAELEDSGVYFCASSRVSGAGELFFGEGSRLTVL.

The J gene is TRBJ2-7, the V gene TRBV19, with D possibly being TRBD2 (6 bases). Germline V CDR1 and CDR2: LNHDA, SQIVND (reference sequence). Between the trimmed V and J ends, which lost 5 bases and 2 bases, there was a span of 10 bases. The CDR3 runs 13 residues. The CDR3 bases are TGTGCCAGTAGTTCTCCGGGAGCCTACGAGCAGTACTTC. Translation: CASSSPGAYEQYF. The complete variable domain, with remaining parts taken from reference TRBV19 and TRBJ2-7, reads DGGITQSPKYLFRKEGQNVTLSCEQNLNHDAMYWYRQDPGQGLRLIYYSQIVNDFQKGDIAEGYSVSREKKESFPLTVTSAQKNPTAFYLCASSSPGAYEQYFGPGTRLTVT.

V gene TRBV10-3 combines with J gene TRBJ2-1; D is ambiguous. There are 12 residues in the CDR3. From germline, CDR1 is ENHRY and CDR2 SYGVKD. V dropped 4 bases and J dropped 6 bases, with 7 bases sitting between them. CDR3 DNA sequence: TGTGCCATCAGTGGGCAGTTCAATGAGCAGTTCTTC. Its protein product is CAISGQFNEQFF.

The chain has TRBV2 and TRBJ2-5; unclear D gene. Between the trimmed V and J ends, which lost 8 bases and 5 bases, there was a span of 30 bases. There are 18 residues in the CDR3. CDR1 SNHLY and CDR2 FYNNEI come from the germline V gene. Here the CDR3 DNA reads TGTGCCAGCTGTTGCGGTTGGACGCCCGGGCTGCCCCAGGAGACCCAGTACTTC. It is translated as CASCCGWTPGLPQETQYF.

The chain recombines TRBV4-1 with TRBJ1-6, with D tentatively TRBD1 (6 bases). The length of the CDR3 is 16 residues. Germline lookup yields CDR1 MGHRA and CDR2 YSYEKL. V was pared by 2 bases and J by 4 bases, with 12 bases between. The CDR3 region is CASSQRPGDYNSPLHF. In DNA, the CDR3 is TGCGCCAGCAGCCAAAGGCCAGGGGATTATAATTCACCCCTCCACTTT.

The table lists this clonotype with a few counts. The chain recombines TRBV7-9 with TRBJ2-3; the D gene is possibly TRBD2 (6 bases). V dropped 7 bases and J dropped 6 bases, with 11 bases sitting between them. The germline CDR1 and CDR2 sequences are SEHNR and FQNEAQ (reference sequence). The CDR3 runs to 12 residues. The CDR3 DNA reads as TGTGCCAGCATCTACCGGGGGGATACGCAGTATTTT. Translation gives CASIYRGDTQYF.

The chain is built from TRBV28 and TRBJ2-7; D is undetermined. The V gene lost 1 base and the J gene lost 3 bases, with 10 bases spanning the gap. Germline-derived CDR1 and CDR2 are MDHEN and SYDVKM. The CDR3 totals 14 residues. CDR3 sequence reads: CASSLSSGFYEQYV. The CDR3 DNA follows: TGTGCCAGCAGTTTATCCTCAGGTTTCTACGAGCAGTACGTC.